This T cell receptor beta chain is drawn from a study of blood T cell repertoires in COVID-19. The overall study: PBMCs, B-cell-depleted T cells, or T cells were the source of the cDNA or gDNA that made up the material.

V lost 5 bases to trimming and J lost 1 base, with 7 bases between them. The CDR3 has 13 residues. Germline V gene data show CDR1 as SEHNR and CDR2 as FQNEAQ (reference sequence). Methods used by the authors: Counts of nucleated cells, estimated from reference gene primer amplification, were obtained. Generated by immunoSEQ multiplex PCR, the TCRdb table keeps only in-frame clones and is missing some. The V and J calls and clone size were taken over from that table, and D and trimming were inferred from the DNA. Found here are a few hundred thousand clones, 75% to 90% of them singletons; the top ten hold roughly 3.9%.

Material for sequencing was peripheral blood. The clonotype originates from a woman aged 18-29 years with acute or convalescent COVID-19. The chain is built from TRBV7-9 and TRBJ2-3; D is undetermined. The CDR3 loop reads CASSAAGTDTQYF. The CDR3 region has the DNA TGTGCCAGCAGCGCCGCGGGCACAGATACGCAGTATTTT.